Listed below are T cell receptor beta chains from one sample, sequenced in a study of beta chain features in type 1 diabetes. Libraries were prepared by immunoSEQ multiplex PCR; TCRdb keeps only in-frame clonotypes and omits some of them. The sample has 300,000 or so clones; roughly 9% are singletons. Sequencing input: central memory CD4+ T cells from blood. The receptors come from a man aged 30 to 39 with type 1 diabetes. CDR3s include the opening cysteine and the closing phenylalanine or tryptophan. D genes are given only for firm matches. The listing skips clone size in some rows; elsewhere it reads once, few, many or a size class.

CDR3nt	CDR3aa	v_gene	abundance	j_gene	d_gene
TGCGCCAGCGCACCTACAACCCCCCGCACGAACACTGAAGCTTTCTTT	CASAPTTPRTNTEAFF	TRBV5-1	few	TRBJ1-1	.
TGCGCCAGCGCCCCTCGGGATACCTACTACGAGCAGTACTTC	CASAPRDTYYEQYF	TRBV5-1	few	TRBJ2-7	.
TGTGCCAGCAGCTTAACAGGGCAGGATACGCAGTATTTT	CASSLTGQDTQYF	TRBV7-2	few	TRBJ2-3	.
TGTGCCACCACTAGTCCTATCGGACAGGGGGGAGATCAGCCCCAGCATTTT	CATTSPIGQGGDQPQHF	TRBV28	.	TRBJ1-5	TRBD1
TGCAGCGTTACCCCCGACAGGACCTTCACAGATACGCAGTATTTT	CSVTPDRTFTDTQYF	TRBV29-1	.	TRBJ2-3	.
TGTGCCATCAGCGCCGGGACCACGAACTACGAGCAGTACTTC	CAISAGTTNYEQYF	TRBV10-3	few	TRBJ2-7	.
TGTGCCAGGGAGCAGCGGGGGGTGGGCGAGACCCAGTACTTC	CAREQRGVGETQYF	TRBV27	.	TRBJ2-5	TRBD2
TGTGCCAGCAGCCCACCTTTGCGGGGGAGGTCCTACGAGCAGTACTTC	CASSPPLRGRSYEQYF	TRBV28	few	TRBJ2-7	TRBD2
TGTGCCAGCAGCTTTGGTACTCTCTACGAGCAGTACTTC	CASSFGTLYEQYF	TRBV7-2	few	TRBJ2-7	.
TGTGCCAGCAGCGTAGTCTACACTTACACTGAAGCTTTCTTT	CASSVVYTYTEAFF	TRBV9	few	TRBJ1-1	.